This T cell receptor beta chain was recorded in a study of blood T cell repertoires in COVID-19. V lost 1 base and J 5 bases, leaving 20 bases between the germline ends. CDR1 and CDR2 (germline): LNHNV, YYDKDF (reference sequence). The CDR3 extends over 17 amino acids. Among Cohort 3 donors, those recovered had two negative PCRs, clearance, or symptom resolution. This clone was seen once. Original processing notes: Amplified reference gene primers provided the basis for estimating nucleated cell counts. Profiled with immunoSEQ multiplex PCR; TCRdb holds only in-frame clones, not every one. That table furnishes V, J and clone size, whereas the DNA furnished D and trimming. The sample carries approximately 230,000 clones, around 86% recorded once.

Sequences were obtained from PBMCs or T cells enriched from blood (not recorded which). The V and J genes are TRBV15 and TRBJ2-5; TRBD1 is a possible D gene (5 bases). This TCR derives from a man between 35 and 55 years old who had recovered from COVID-19. This CDR3 is CATSRGRDSMGMETQYF. CDR3 nucleotides: TGTGCCACCAGCAGAGGTCGAGACAGCATGGGGATGGAGACCCAGTACTTC.